These 7 T cell receptor beta chains came from one sample sequenced in a study of blood T cell repertoires in COVID-19. Generated by immunoSEQ multiplex PCR, the TCRdb table keeps only in-frame clones and is missing some. The table records more than 250,000 clones, roughly 85% of them present only once. The source material was PBMCs or T cells enriched from blood (not recorded which). These receptors all come from a man aged 40-49 years who had been exposed to COVID-19.

V usage is TRBV2 and J usage is TRBJ1-6, with unresolved D. The CDR3 is 15 residues long. Deletions cut 5 bases from V and 5 bases from J, with 13 bases between. Per the germline V gene, CDR1 is SNHLY and CDR2 is FYNNEI. The CDR3 region has the DNA TGTGCCAGCAGTTATATGGCAACCAATAATTCACCCCTCCACTTT. Translation: CASSYMATNNSPLHF.

This chain connects TRBV30 to TRBJ2-7; D is perhaps TRBD1 (5 bases). The germline V and J ends were trimmed by 2 bases and 3 bases, with 11 bases remaining between them. This CDR3 is built from 13 residues. The germline gives CDR1 GTSNPN, CDR2 SVGIG (reference sequence). As DNA, the CDR3 is TGTGCCTGGAGTTCACAGGCTTACTACGAGCAGTACTTC. Its translation is CAWSSQAYYEQYF.

This chain links TRBV5-4 with TRBJ2-3, with 9 bases that match TRBD2. Per the germline V gene, CDR1 is SGHNT and CDR2 is YYREEE (reference sequence). V gave up 2 bases and J gave up 4 bases; unmatched junction bases: 8. This CDR3 comprises 16 residues. CDR3 protein: CASSFFSGLAPDTQYF. CDR3 nucleotide sequence: TGTGCCAGCAGCTTTTTTTCGGGACTAGCACCAGATACGCAGTATTTT.

The gene calls are TRBV9 and TRBJ2-6; a possible D gene is TRBD2 (6 bases). The CDR3 runs to 18 residues. Germline assignment: CDR1 SGDLS and CDR2 YYNGEE. Trimming left V 1 base short and J 2 bases short, with 16 bases between. This CDR3 is CASSVSWRRGTGANVLTF. Here the CDR3 DNA reads TGTGCCAGCAGCGTAAGTTGGAGACGGGGGACTGGGGCCAACGTCCTGACTTTC. Full variable domain (remainder filled in from reference TRBV9 and TRBJ2-6): DSGVTQTPKHLITATGQRVTLRCSPRSGDLSVYWYQQSLDQGLQFLIQYYNGEERAKGNILERFSAQQFPDLHSELNLSSLELGDSALYFCASSVSWRRGTGANVLTFGAGSRLTVL.

The chain links TRBV13 to TRBJ1-1; D remains ambiguous. The CDR3 runs to 12 residues. The germline V gene encodes CDR1 PRHDT and CDR2 FYEKMQ (reference sequence). Between the trimmed V and J ends, which lost 7 bases and 10 bases, there was a span of 16 bases. This chain's CDR3 is CASTPSTRAAFF. Here the CDR3 DNA reads TGTGCCAGCACCCCGTCCACCCGAGCAGCTTTCTTT.

This clone was found a few times. This chain joins TRBV10-3 and TRBJ1-5; D not certain. This CDR3 comprises 14 residues. Trimming cost V 0 bases and J 4 bases, with 7 bases left between them. CDR1 is ENHRY and CDR2 is SYGVKD in the germline V gene. CDR3: CAISESGKNQPQHF. The CDR3 region has the DNA TGTGCCATCAGTGAGTCCGGTAAGAATCAGCCCCAGCATTTT.

The chain combines TRBV19 with TRBJ1-5; weak D call: TRBD1 (5 bases). V lost 3 bases to trimming and J lost 6 bases, with 9 bases between them. In germline, CDR1 is LNHDA, CDR2 SQIVND (reference sequence). The CDR3 is 13 amino acids. CDR3 nucleotides: TGTGCCAGTAGTATCAGGGTGGGTCAGCCCCAGCATTTT. Amino acid sequence: CASSIRVGQPQHF.